This is a list of T cell receptor beta chains from one sample in a study of vaccination effects on CD4 cells after COVID-19. These receptors lack a known antigen. The repertoire was sequenced with immunoSEQ multiplex PCR; TCRdb's copy has only in-frame clones and lacks some. The table has about 35,000 clones, roughly four fifths seen once. The material sequenced was CD4+ T cells from PBMCs cultured with HCoV-NL63 spike peptides, taken after COVID-19 vaccination. Receptors originate from a human donor who received a COVID-19 vaccine. Some clones in this sample may be carry-over from other donors' samples. CDR3s include the opening cysteine and the closing phenylalanine or tryptophan. Each record gives: D gene, V gene, J gene, clone size, CDR3 protein. The D gene is left open where the match is weak. Only some rows state a clone size, as once, few, many or a class for expanded clones.

d_gene: TRBD1; v_gene: TRBV2; j_gene: TRBJ1-2; abundance: -; CDR3aa: CASSDYPGQGEGYTF
d_gene: -; v_gene: TRBV27; j_gene: TRBJ1-2; abundance: -; CDR3aa: CASSSPVQGPNYGYTF
d_gene: -; v_gene: TRBV28; j_gene: TRBJ1-2; abundance: once; CDR3aa: CASSFPTEFYGYTF
d_gene: -; v_gene: TRBV4-1; j_gene: TRBJ1-3; abundance: -; CDR3aa: CASSQGRAQTNSGNTIYF
d_gene: -; v_gene: TRBV10-3; j_gene: TRBJ1-5; abundance: -; CDR3aa: CAISDRNQPQHF
d_gene: -; v_gene: TRBV24-1; j_gene: TRBJ1-5; abundance: -; CDR3aa: CATSDEGSNQPQHF
d_gene: -; v_gene: TRBV11-2; j_gene: TRBJ1-6; abundance: -; CDR3aa: CASSLIRDNSPLHF
d_gene: -; v_gene: TRBV7-3; j_gene: TRBJ1-1; abundance: -; CDR3aa: CASRRALNTEAFF
d_gene: -; v_gene: TRBV7-8; j_gene: TRBJ1-5; abundance: -; CDR3aa: CASSNGIHNQPQHF
d_gene: -; v_gene: TRBV21-1; j_gene: TRBJ2-3; abundance: -; CDR3aa: CASSNLDRPQDTDTQYF
d_gene: -; v_gene: TRBV24-1; j_gene: TRBJ1-5; abundance: -; CDR3aa: CATSSGTQPQHF
d_gene: TRBD1; v_gene: TRBV15; j_gene: TRBJ1-6; abundance: -; CDR3aa: CATNRGNNSPLHF
d_gene: -; v_gene: TRBV6-4; j_gene: TRBJ2-5; abundance: -; CDR3aa: CASSLTYGETQYF
d_gene: -; v_gene: TRBV29-1; j_gene: TRBJ2-3; abundance: -; CDR3aa: CSVASGTDTQYF
d_gene: TRBD2; v_gene: TRBV7-2; j_gene: TRBJ2-3; abundance: -; CDR3aa: CASSLREGYSTDTQYF
d_gene: -; v_gene: TRBV6-6; j_gene: TRBJ1-4; abundance: -; CDR3aa: CASSYFGSNEKLFF
d_gene: -; v_gene: TRBV4-2; j_gene: TRBJ2-2; abundance: once; CDR3aa: CASSQEDRGRVAGASNTGELFF
d_gene: -; v_gene: TRBV24-1; j_gene: TRBJ2-1; abundance: -; CDR3aa: CATSAGLSSYNEQFF
d_gene: -; v_gene: TRBV12-3/TRBV12-4; j_gene: TRBJ1-6; abundance: -; CDR3aa: CASRPTGSSPLHF
d_gene: -; v_gene: TRBV6-5; j_gene: TRBJ1-2; abundance: once; CDR3aa: CAVAGGGYGYTF
d_gene: TRBD2; v_gene: TRBV6-1; j_gene: TRBJ2-1; abundance: -; CDR3aa: CASSDFGTSGGHEQFF
d_gene: -; v_gene: TRBV18; j_gene: TRBJ1-5; abundance: -; CDR3aa: CASSPLGINQPQHF
d_gene: TRBD1; v_gene: TRBV7-2; j_gene: TRBJ1-4; abundance: -; CDR3aa: CASSLLGQGGEKLFF
d_gene: TRBD2; v_gene: TRBV10-3; j_gene: TRBJ2-3; abundance: -; CDR3aa: CAINSGGAADTQYF
d_gene: -; v_gene: TRBV7-8; j_gene: TRBJ2-3; abundance: -; CDR3aa: CASSLGLPRIGTDTQYF
d_gene: -; v_gene: TRBV5-1; j_gene: TRBJ2-3; abundance: -; CDR3aa: CASSFNSATGDTQYF
d_gene: TRBD2; v_gene: TRBV12-3/TRBV12-4; j_gene: TRBJ2-3; abundance: -; CDR3aa: CATDGGADTQYF